This record concerns one T cell receptor (beta chain) sequence. Its specificity is not known. Only in-frame clones appear in the TCRdb table, and some are missing; sequencing was by immunoSEQ multiplex PCR. This repertoire shows around 120,000 clones, over 75% found once; its top ten account for roughly 1.6%. The data stem from a study of T cell responses to AZD1222 COVID-19 vaccine. Study as a whole: Second-dose timings of about 4 or about 12 weeks were pooled.

Findings and limits, study-wide: White British ancestry dominated among donors, who included more females, and clonal diversity was possibly underestimated.

This CDR3 is built from 14 residues. V shed 5 bases, J shed 6 bases, and the junction held 8 bases outside the gene matches. Germline CDR1 is SEHNR and CDR2 is FQNEAQ (reference sequence). V gene TRBV7-9 combines with J gene TRBJ2-3; TRBD2 matches at 7 bases. The sample in question was peripheral blood, obtained on day 0 of AZD1222 vaccination. This clonotype originated in an adult in good health. Here the CDR3 reads CASSPSGVRDTQYF. Here the CDR3 DNA reads TGTGCCAGCAGCCCGAGCGGGGTTCGGGATACGCAGTATTTT.